This entry describes one T cell receptor (beta chain). The sample is drawn from a study of OX40 agonist ivuxolimab in advanced cancers. Repertoires were generated with immunoSEQ multiplex PCR, while TCRdb's copy carries only in-frame clones and drops some. Among more than 60,000 clones, 84% were seen once, and the ten largest hold 27%. Per germline, CDR1 SGHAT and CDR2 FQNNGV. This CDR3 is built from 16 residues. The ends were cut back, 5 bases at V and 2 bases at J, with 18 bases in the middle. The material sequenced was CD4+ or CD8+ T cells sorted from blood, taken in a trial of the OX40 agonist ivuxolimab. The rearrangement links TRBV11-2 to TRBJ2-5, with a tentative D call TRBD2 (6 bases). This sequence was found in an adult with an advanced solid tumor such as melanoma, head and neck, liver or kidney cancer. The chain's CDR3 is CASSLILGLLQETQYF. CDR3 in DNA: TGTGCCAGCAGCCTAATCCTGGGACTGCTACAAGAGACCCAGTACTTC.